The rows below give T cell receptor beta chains drawn from one sample of a study of shared clonotypes between healthy human individuals. Clones were sequenced by immunoSEQ multiplex PCR, and TCRdb holds only the in-frame ones, with some missing. Among some 600,000 clones listed, approximately 96% were seen once. Sequenced sample: naive CD8+ T cells sorted from blood. Receptors originate from a woman in her twenties or thirties in good health. CDR3s include the opening cysteine and the closing phenylalanine or tryptophan. D genes are given only for firm matches. The size field is filled for only some rows; it gives once, few, many or a size class.

v_call	clone_size	d_call	j_call	cdr3_nt	cdr3_aa
TRBV27	-	TRBD1	TRBJ2-1	TGTGCCAGCAGTCATCCACTGACAGGGTTGCAGGAGCAGTTCTTC	CASSHPLTGLQEQFF
TRBV27	-	-	TRBJ1-5	TGTGCCAGCAGTCCCTCTCCCGGGACGGAGTCCCTACAGCCCCAGCATTTT	CASSPSPGTESLQPQHF
TRBV27	-	-	TRBJ2-7	TGTGCCAGCAAGAACGCAGCGGTCTCCTACGAGCAGTACTTC	CASKNAAVSYEQYF
TRBV7-8	-	-	TRBJ2-1	TGTGCCAGCAGCGCCGGAGCACCAACAAACCTCAATGAGCAGTTCTTC	CASSAGAPTNLNEQFF
TRBV4-1	-	TRBD1	TRBJ1-5	TGCGCCAGCAGCCAAGAGTGGACAGGGTTAAATCAGCCCCAGCATTTT	CASSQEWTGLNQPQHF
TRBV28	few	-	TRBJ1-6	TGTGCCAGCAGCCCCTATAATTCACCCCTCCACTTT	CASSPYNSPLHF
TRBV27	-	TRBD1	TRBJ2-7	TGTGCCAGCACCCTGACAGGGGGGCTAGTGGACGAGCAGTACTTC	CASTLTGGLVDEQYF
TRBV27	-	-	TRBJ1-1	TGTGCCAGCAGTTTACACAGCTCCATGAACACTGAAGCTTTCTTT	CASSLHSSMNTEAFF
TRBV6-5	-	-	TRBJ1-1	TGTGCCAGCAGTTACCGGGAGGGCAACACTGAAGCTTTCTTT	CASSYREGNTEAFF
TRBV11-2	-	-	TRBJ2-1	TGTGCCAGCAGCTTAGGGACGTATGAGCAGTTCTTC	CASSLGTYEQFF
TRBV27	-	-	TRBJ1-5	TGTGCCAGCAGTCAGTTTCTAGACCGAAGCAATCAGCCCCAGCATTTT	CASSQFLDRSNQPQHF